This TCR beta chain was identified in a study of cytomegalovirus exposure and HLA in healthy donors. Study-level points and caveats: Many donors carried some public TCRs, although rarity characterized most TCR sequences. Researchers catalogued approximately 170 TCR beta chains as cytomegalovirus-associated. In a later analysis, productive TCRs from donors in an Asian-associated ancestry cluster reportedly carried fewer N-insertions than the cohort mean.

Looked up from germline, CDR1 is SQVTM and CDR2 is ANQGSEA. The length of the CDR3 is 13 residues. Trimming removed 7 bases from V and 2 bases from J, with 14 bases in between. PCR amplification relied on 60 Vbeta primers (plus 13 Jbeta primers). Methods used by the authors: A later analysis counted around 80 million unique TCR beta chains, some 12 million shared. Sequencing used immunoSEQ multiplex PCR; TCRdb keeps in-frame clones, though not all of them. V and J calls and clone size are as listed in that table; D and trimming were resolved from the DNA. This sample has about 150,000 clones, with 76% found just once. Of note for this clone: What it binds is unknown.

Sequencing was performed on PBMCs. This TCR was recovered from a male donor in good health and CMV-seronegative. This rearrangement joins TRBV29-1 to TRBJ2-5; tentatively, D is TRBD2 (7 bases). The CDR3 DNA sequence: TGCAGCGGAGGGGGGGGAGGGCAAGAGACCCAGTACTTC. It yields the protein CSGGGGGQETQYF.